The 30 T cell receptor beta chains in this list originate from one sample, sequenced in a study of high-grade serous ovarian cancer treatment subgroups. Data came from immunoSEQ multiplex PCR; TCRdb stores just in-frame clones and leaves some out. The repertoire consists of approximately 6,600 clones, with 79% occurring once and the leading ten covering 6.7%. Tumor samples were taken before definitive surgery or chemotherapy. The sample was tumor tissue. These TCRs come from a human donor with high-grade serous ovarian cancer.

The chain recombines TRBV6-6 with TRBJ1-1; weak D call: TRBD1 (6 bases). The CDR3 has 14 residues. Germline V gene lookup returns CDR1 MNHNY and CDR2 SVGAGI (reference sequence). Trimming stripped 7 bases from V and 5 bases from J, with 17 bases between. The CDR3 here is CASKNPRDNTEAFF. The DNA of the CDR3 is TGTGCCAGCAAAAACCCCAGGGACAATACTGAAGCTTTCTTT.

The V and J genes are TRBV11-3 and TRBJ1-2, with 8 bases fitting TRBD1. This CDR3 is 15 amino acids long. CDR1 and CDR2 from the germline V gene are SGHNT and YENEEA. J lost 3 bases, V lost 6 bases, and 9 bases had no gene match. The CDR3 spells CASRAGTGDHYGYTF. The CDR3 region has the DNA TGTGCCAGCAGGGCCGGGACAGGCGATCACTATGGCTACACCTTC.

The chain has TRBV6-5 and TRBJ2-6; D remains unclear. The CDR3 has 16 residues. CDR1 and CDR2 (germline): MNHEY, SVGAGI. Trimming stripped 1 base from V and 4 bases from J, with 11 bases between. The chain's CDR3 is CASSYFPRTGANVLTF. The CDR3 bases are TGTGCCAGCAGTTACTTCCCTCGGACCGGGGCCAACGTCCTGACTTTC.

The chain links TRBV7-6 to TRBJ2-7; the D is unclear. CDR3 length: 13 amino acids. Per the germline V gene, CDR1 is SGHVS and CDR2 is FNYEAQ. V lost 0 bases, J lost 5 bases, and 8 bases lay in between. The CDR3 here is CASSLALGNEQYF. CDR3 coding DNA: TGTGCCAGCAGCTTAGCGCTAGGTAACGAGCAGTACTTC.

This clone was seen a handful of times. Mismatch with germline at one junction end may stem from a read error. The chain couples TRBV2 to TRBJ1-2; no firm D call. The CDR3 is made up of 13 amino acids. CDR1 and CDR2 from the germline V gene are SNHLY and FYNNEI. The CDR3 DNA reads as TGTGCCAGCAGTGGGGGTCCATCGGGCGACTCAGCCTTC. Protein product: CASSGGPSGDSAF. Complete variable domain (other parts from reference TRBV2 and TRBJ1-2): EPEVTQTPSHQVTQMGQEVILRCVPISNHLYFYWYRQILGQKVEFLVSFYNNEISEKSEIFDDQFSVERPDGSNFTLKIRSTKLEDSAMYFCASSGGPSGDSAFGSGTRLTVV.

The chain is built from TRBV28 and TRBJ1-2, with 7 bases lining up with TRBD1. The CDR3 covers 14 residues. Germline V gene lookup returns CDR1 MDHEN and CDR2 SYDVKM. With V trimmed by 1 base and J by 2 bases, 1 base remained unmatched. The chain's CDR3 is CASSLLTGNYGYTF. DNA of the CDR3: TGTGCCAGCAGTTTATTGACAGGGAACTATGGCTACACCTTC.

The chain recombines TRBV5-1 with TRBJ2-4; 8 bases are a match to TRBD2. With 0 bases clipped from V and 11 bases from J, the junction kept 7 bases outside the gene matches. From germline, CDR1 is SGHRS and CDR2 YFSETQ. This CDR3 is built from 14 residues. The CDR3 DNA reads TGCGCCAGCAGCTTGGATTTCGGGACTAGTGTTCAGTACTTC. It yields the protein CASSLDFGTSVQYF.

The chain couples TRBV12-5 to TRBJ2-2; 15 bases are a match to TRBD2. Trimming removed 6 bases from V and 4 bases from J; junction bases left unmatched: 6. Germline CDR1 reads LGHNT; CDR2 reads FRNRAP. The CDR3 is 17 amino acids. The CDR3 DNA reads TGTGCTAGTGGCAGGGGACTAGCGGGAGGACCCACCGGGGAGCTGTTTTTT. Its protein product is CASGRGLAGGPTGELFF.

The rearrangement uses TRBV4-1 and TRBJ2-2; 10 bases are shared with TRBD1. The CDR3 is 16 residues long. Germline CDR1 MGHRA, CDR2 YSYEKL. J gave up 5 bases and V 6 bases, and 9 bases lay outside the gene matches. In DNA, the CDR3 is TGCGCCAGCAGGACGACAGGGGGCGCGAGGACCGGGGAGCTGTTTTTT. This gives the protein CASRTTGGARTGELFF.

The rearrangement joins TRBV28 to TRBJ2-3; D is perhaps TRBD2 (5 bases). The CDR3 runs 16 residues. Trimming pared 4 bases from V and 4 bases from J, leaving 18 bases between. Germline-derived CDR1 and CDR2 are MDHEN and SYDVKM. This CDR3 reads CASSSRMEAPPDTQYF. The CDR3 region has the DNA TGTGCCAGCAGTTCCCGGATGGAGGCCCCCCCAGATACGCAGTATTTT.

The chain is built from TRBV20-1 and TRBJ2-7, with D perhaps being TRBD1 or TRBD2 (5 bases each). The CDR3 extends over 11 amino acids. The germline gives CDR1 DFQATT, CDR2 SNEGSKA (reference sequence). Between the trimmed V and J ends, which lost 6 bases and 3 bases, there was a span of 9 bases. CDR3 loop: CSARDVYEQYF. DNA for the CDR3: TGCAGTGCAAGGGACGTCTACGAGCAGTACTTC.

This clone was detected only a few times. V and J are TRBV7-2 and TRBJ1-1; tentatively, D is TRBD1 (6 bases). Germline lookup yields CDR1 SGHTA and CDR2 FQGNSA. With 6 bases removed from V and 0 bases from J, the gap between germline ends came to 11 bases. CDR3 size: 14 residues. The CDR3 coding sequence is TGTGCCAGCAGAATGGGACAATTGAACACTGAAGCTTTCTTT. Its translation: CASRMGQLNTEAFF.

V usage is TRBV27 and J usage is TRBJ2-2, with 10 bases fitting TRBD2. V was pared by 3 bases and J by 5 bases, with 9 bases of the junction left unmatched. The CDR3 is made up of 17 amino acids. The germline V gene has CDR1 MNHEY and CDR2 SMNVEV (reference sequence). The CDR3 reads CASSFFGAGGPTGELFF. The CDR3 DNA sequence: TGTGCCAGCAGTTTCTTCGGAGCGGGAGGGCCTACCGGGGAGCTGTTTTTT.

This clone was seen only a few times. J is TRBJ2-7 and V is TRBV7-2; 9 bases align to TRBD2. Trimming cost V 2 bases and J 3 bases; bases outside gene matches: 8. CDR1 and CDR2 from the germline V gene are SGHTA and FQGNSA. The CDR3 has 16 amino acids. In DNA, the CDR3 is TGTGCCAGCAGCTTATGGCATAGCGGGAGTCTCTACGAGCAGTACTTC. Translating it yields CASSLWHSGSLYEQYF. Based on the CDR3 plus reference TRBV7-2 and TRBJ2-7, the full variable domain is GAGVSQSPSNKVTEKGKDVELRCDPISGHTALYWYRQSLGQGLEFLIYFQGNSAPDKSGLPSDRFSAERTGGSVSTLTIQRTQQEDSAVYLCASSLWHSGSLYEQYFGPGTRLTVT.

This chain uses TRBV7-2 with TRBJ2-5; TRBD1 might be the D (7 bases). V was cut by 5 bases and J by 5 bases, with 15 bases left in between. Per the germline V gene, CDR1 is SGHTA and CDR2 is FQGNSA. This CDR3 region has 14 residues. CDR3 loop: CASSQGGPGETQYF. As DNA, the CDR3 is TGTGCCAGCAGCCAGGGGGGCCCTGGGGAGACCCAGTACTTC.

This chain connects TRBV5-4 to TRBJ1-4, with 10 bases that match TRBD1. The CDR3 is 14 amino acids. The J segment lost 8 bases and the V segment lost 4 bases, leaving 5 bases of the junction unmatched. From germline, CDR1 is SGHNT and CDR2 YYREEE (reference sequence). The CDR3 DNA is TGTGCCAGCAGCCGGACAGGGGGAGGGGAAAAACTGTTTTTT. It specifies CASSRTGGGEKLFF.

The rearrangement links TRBV4-3 to TRBJ1-5; 9 nucleotides agree with TRBD1. The germline gives CDR1 LGHNA, CDR2 YSLEER. V was clipped by 6 bases and J by 2 bases; unmatched bases: 23. The CDR3 runs to 21 residues. CDR3 protein: CASSPEPWDREILYGNQPQHF. CDR3 nucleotides: TGCGCCAGCAGTCCAGAACCGTGGGACAGGGAAATCCTCTACGGCAATCAGCCCCAGCATTTT.

This clone has more than one count but fewer than ten. The gene calls are TRBV15 and TRBJ1-1, with TRBD1 matching 10 bases. This CDR3 is 15 amino acids long. The trim removed 1 base at V and 9 bases at J, leaving 8 bases unmatched. From germline, CDR1 is LNHNV and CDR2 YYDKDF (reference sequence). The CDR3: CATSRVGTGAKKAFF. The DNA of the CDR3 is TGTGCCACCAGCAGAGTAGGGACAGGGGCGAAGAAAGCTTTCTTT.

The genes are TRBV10-3 and TRBJ2-1, with D hard to call. Germline values: CDR1 ENHRY, CDR2 SYGVKD. The CDR3 is 13 residues long. V lost 0 bases to trimming and J lost 6 bases, with 6 bases between them. The CDR3 sequence: CAISESPSNEQFF. As DNA, the CDR3 is TGTGCCATCAGTGAGTCTCCTAGCAATGAGCAGTTCTTC.

This clone was observed a few times. The V call is TRBV18, the J call TRBJ1-1, with D possibly being TRBD1 (6 bases). Germline loops: CDR1 KGHSH, CDR2 LQKENI. Trimming shortened V by 8 bases and J by 4 bases, and 17 bases separated the two germline ends. The CDR3 loop spans 14 amino acids. CDR3 DNA: TGTGCCAGCCTACAGGGATCGAGAGGCACTGAAGCTTTCTTT. Encoded protein: CASLQGSRGTEAFF. Filled out from reference TRBV18 and TRBJ1-1, the complete variable domain reads NAGVMQNPRHLVRRRGQEARLRCSPMKGHSHVYWYRQLPEEGLKFMVYLQKENIIDESGMPKERFSAEFPKEGPSILRIQQVVRGDSAAYFCASLQGSRGTEAFFGQGTRLTVV.

The chain joins TRBV27 to TRBJ2-1; D might be TRBD1 (7 bases). Germline loops: CDR1 MNHEY, CDR2 SMNVEV (reference sequence). The CDR3 spans 16 residues. Trimming pared 9 bases from V and 4 bases from J, leaving 22 bases between. CDR3 loop: CASRTFRGESYNEQFF. The CDR3 DNA is TGTGCCAGTCGCACGTTCAGGGGGGAATCGTACAATGAGCAGTTCTTC.

This clone has just one count. The rearrangement links TRBV28 to TRBJ1-6; weak D call: TRBD1 (6 bases). V gave up 6 bases and J gave up 6 bases, with 15 bases separating them. In germline, CDR1 is MDHEN, CDR2 SYDVKM. The CDR3 has 15 residues. The DNA of the CDR3 is TGTGCCAGCAGCCCAGTGGGGGGCGTTAATTCACCCCTCCACTTT. Translating it yields CASSPVGGVNSPLHF.

The chain has TRBV7-9 and TRBJ1-3; 8 nucleotides align to TRBD1. J gave up 6 bases and V 5 bases, and 12 bases lay outside the gene matches. Germline assignment: CDR1 SEHNR and CDR2 FQNEAQ (reference sequence). The CDR3 runs 16 residues. CDR3 in amino acids: CASSPPAGQDKNTIYF. The CDR3 DNA reads as TGTGCCAGCAGCCCCCCCGCGGGACAGGACAAAAACACCATATATTTT.

The chain recombines TRBV7-2 with TRBJ1-2; D perhaps matches TRBD1 (6 bases). The CDR3 is 16 residues long. Trimming left V 1 base short and J 6 bases short, with 18 bases between. Germline V lookup: CDR1 SGHTA, CDR2 FQGNSA. DNA of the CDR3: TGTGCCAGCAGCTTAGGGGGGGCCAAGACTATACATGGCTACACCTTC. Protein product: CASSLGGAKTIHGYTF.

The chain couples TRBV28 to TRBJ1-1; D not resolved. CDR1 is MDHEN and CDR2 is SYDVKM in the germline V gene. The CDR3 is 12 amino acids. With 1 base removed from V and 5 bases from J, the gap between germline ends came to 5 bases. The CDR3 loop is CASSLSRTEAFF. The CDR3 DNA follows: TGTGCCAGCAGTTTATCACGAACTGAAGCTTTCTTT. The full variable domain, in which reference TRBV28 and TRBJ1-1 provide the parts outside the CDR3, is DVKVTQSSRYLVKRTGEKVFLECVQDMDHENMFWYRQDPGLGLRLIYFSYDVKMKEKGDIPEGYSVSREKKERFSLILESASTNQTSMYLCASSLSRTEAFFGQGTRLTVV.

J is TRBJ2-1 and V is TRBV5-1; 7 bases fit TRBD2. The V gene's germline CDR1 is SGHRS and CDR2 YFSETQ. V lost 0 bases, J lost 9 bases, and 9 bases stayed unmatched. The CDR3 runs 15 residues. Written as DNA, the CDR3 is TGCGCCAGCAGCTTGGGTGGGAGGGCCGGGTTTGAGCAGTTCTTC. It is translated as CASSLGGRAGFEQFF. Using reference TRBV5-1 and TRBJ2-1 for the parts outside the CDR3, the full variable domain is KAGVTQTPRYLIKTRGQQVTLSCSPISGHRSVSWYQQTPGQGLQFLFEYFSETQRNKGNFPGRFSGRQFSNSRSEMNVSTLELGDSALYLCASSLGGRAGFEQFFGPGTRLTVL.

The J gene is TRBJ2-1, the V gene TRBV11-2; no clear D. The CDR3 extends over 13 amino acids. V lost 1 base, J lost 4 bases, and 5 bases lay in between. CDR1 is SGHAT and CDR2 is FQNNGV in the germline V gene. The CDR3 here is CASSLGRYNEQFF. CDR3 coding DNA: TGTGCCAGCAGCTTAGGTCGGTACAATGAGCAGTTCTTC.

The rearrangement uses TRBV2 and TRBJ1-4; TRBD1 might be the D (5 bases). Trimming stripped 7 bases from V and 3 bases from J, with 9 bases between. Germline values: CDR1 SNHLY, CDR2 FYNNEI. The CDR3 is made up of 13 amino acids. For the CDR3, the DNA is TGTGCCAGCAAGCAGGGACCTAATGAAAAACTGTTTTTT. Its translation: CASKQGPNEKLFF. The full variable domain, with the rest looked up from reference TRBV2 and TRBJ1-4, is EPEVTQTPSHQVTQMGQEVILRCVPISNHLYFYWYRQILGQKVEFLVSFYNNEISEKSEIFDDQFSVERPDGSNFTLKIRSTKLEDSAMYFCASKQGPNEKLFFGSGTQLSVL.

DNA for the CDR3: TGTGCCAGCAGCCAAGTTTTAGCGGGAGGCACCGGGGAGCTGTTTTTT. Translated: CASSQVLAGGTGELFF. The V call is TRBV4-2, the J call TRBJ2-2; 10 bases match TRBD2. Germline-derived CDR1 and CDR2 are LGHNA and YNFKEQ. Trimming cost V 1 base and J 4 bases; bases outside gene matches: 3. CDR3 length: 16 residues.

The chain has TRBV12-5 and TRBJ1-2; 7 bases line up with TRBD1. The trim removed 4 bases at V and 8 bases at J, leaving 7 bases unmatched. CDR3 length: 13 amino acids. Germline V gives CDR1 LGHNT, CDR2 FRNRAP. DNA for the CDR3: TGTGCTAGTGGTTGGAACAGGGGAGACGGCTACACCTTC. Translating gives CASGWNRGDGYTF.